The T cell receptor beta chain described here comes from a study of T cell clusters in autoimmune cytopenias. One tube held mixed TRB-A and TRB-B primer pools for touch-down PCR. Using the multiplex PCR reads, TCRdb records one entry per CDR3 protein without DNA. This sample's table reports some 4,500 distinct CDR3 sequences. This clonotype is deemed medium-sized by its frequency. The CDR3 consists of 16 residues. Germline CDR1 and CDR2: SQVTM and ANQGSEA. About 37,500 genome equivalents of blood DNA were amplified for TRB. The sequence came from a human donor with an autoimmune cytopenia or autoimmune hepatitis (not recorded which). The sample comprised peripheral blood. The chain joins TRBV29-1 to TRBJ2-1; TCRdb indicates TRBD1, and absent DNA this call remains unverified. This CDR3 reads CSVQFTGDRVGNEQFF.